This T cell receptor (beta chain) was retrieved from a study of CD8 T cells in ankylosing spondylitis (dated by TCRdb to about 2017). Concerning the study at large: The study profiled T cell receptor beta repertoires in healthy donors and ankylosing spondylitis patients to find disease-linked TCR variants. The whole study cohort included about a hundred healthy donors and 20 to 30 ankylosing spondylitis patients. Peripheral blood was sampled, and synovial fluid was additionally collected from ankylosing spondylitis patients. General conclusions and limits of the study: A TCR beta motif made up of several highly homologous amino acid variants appeared to be characteristic of blood from ankylosing spondylitis patients. In peripheral blood, the disease-linked clones were found at relatively low frequencies and had a CD8+ phenotype. The disease-linked clones were reported to be significantly enriched in matched synovial fluid samples from ankylosing spondylitis patients. Some of the motif variants had been reported before in the synovial fluid and blood of reactive arthritis patients, a finding that suggests common disease-initiation mechanisms.

About this clonotype: The clone's antigen remains unknown. No base-level quality is on record; no much larger clone is a single base apart.

For each ankylosing spondylitis patient, the synovial fluid sample was matched to a blood sample from that same patient. Per the germline V gene (reference sequence), DFQATT is the CDR1 and SNEGSKA is the CDR2. Trimming removed 2 bases from V and 4 bases from J, leaving 17 bases between the germline ends. The CDR3 covers 15 residues, taking in both the cysteine and the phenylalanine. The entry retains the CDR3 DNA only, 45 bases that are in frame from base 1. TCRdb records Illumina HiSeq 2500 as the sequencer. TCR beta libraries were prepared by quantitative 5'-RACE with molecular barcodes. The paper's processing steps were these. Disease-linked TCR variants were identified with a new computational method built on a probabilistic model of VDJ rearrangement. The public sequencing data were trimmed at Q25 with fastp and processed into clonotypes with MiXCR by TCRdb, which kept only in-frame beta chains. Every entry covers one CDR3 protein and lists the most common genes and DNA from its rows. It is TCRdb's table, rather than the study itself, that gives the V and J calls and clone size. In this sample the table shows 150,000 or so distinct CDR3 sequences, roughly 31% of which occur a single time. The biggest ten clones account for 4.5% to 6% of the sample.

This sequence was found in a male donor with ankylosing spondylitis. The sequenced material came from synovial fluid, either unsorted or a sorted T cell fraction (not recorded which). Rearrangement joined TRBV20-1 to TRBJ1-2; the D segment could be TRBD1, given 5 matching bases. CDR3 region: CSARPGTGKIYGYTF. Read as DNA, the sequence is TGCAGTGCTAGACCCGGGACGGGAAAAATCTATGGCTACACCTTC.